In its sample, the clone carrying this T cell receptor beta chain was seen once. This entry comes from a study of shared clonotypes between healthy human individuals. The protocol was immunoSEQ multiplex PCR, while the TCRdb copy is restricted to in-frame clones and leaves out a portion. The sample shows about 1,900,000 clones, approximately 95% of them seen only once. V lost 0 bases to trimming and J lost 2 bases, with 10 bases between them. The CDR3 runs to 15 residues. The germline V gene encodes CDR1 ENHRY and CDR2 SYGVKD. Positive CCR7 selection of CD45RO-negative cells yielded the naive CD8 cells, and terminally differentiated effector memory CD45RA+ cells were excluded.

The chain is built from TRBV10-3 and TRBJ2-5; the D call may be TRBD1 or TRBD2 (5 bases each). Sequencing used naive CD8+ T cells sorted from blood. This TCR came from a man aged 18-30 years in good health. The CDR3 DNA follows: TGTGCCATCAGTGAGTCGGTCGGGGCACAAGAGACCCAGTACTTC. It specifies CAISESVGAQETQYF.